This record looks at one T cell receptor beta chain sequence and its context. Assay: immunoSEQ multiplex PCR; the TCRdb copy retains only in-frame clones and omits some. The table lists about 430,000 clones, roughly 90% of them singletons. The data stem from a study of blood T cell repertoires in COVID-19. Study in general: Material from acute and convalescent COVID-19 was sourced from the United States, Italy and Spain. T cells, B-cell-depleted T cells, or PBMCs supplied cDNA or gDNA.

V gave up 5 bases and J gave up 4 bases; unmatched junction bases: 8. The CDR3 sequence is 17 residues long. Germline values: CDR1 SGHTA, CDR2 FQGNSA. V usage is TRBV7-2 and J usage is TRBJ2-6, with 10 bases fitting TRBD1. The clonotype originates from a woman under 30 who had been exposed to COVID-19. Sequencing used PBMCs or T cells enriched from blood (not recorded which). CDR3 protein: CASSNRQGAQGANVLTF. The CDR3 DNA reads as TGTGCCAGCAGCAACAGACAGGGGGCGCAAGGGGCCAACGTCCTGACTTTC.